This T cell receptor (beta chain) was recovered during a study of cytomegalovirus exposure and HLA in healthy donors. The primer mix had 60 Vbeta and 13 Jbeta primers. Generated by immunoSEQ multiplex PCR, the TCRdb table keeps only in-frame clones and is missing some. The sample consists of 150,000 or so clones, 65% to 90% of them appearing once. V was pared by 4 bases and J by 14 bases, with 6 bases of the junction left unmatched. Germline values: CDR1 MNHNS, CDR2 SASEGT. CDR3 length: 13 residues. The chain carries TRBV6-1 and TRBJ1-6; 9 nucleotides match TRBD1. Input material: PBMCs. The sequence came from a woman between 18 and 29 years old in good health and CMV-seronegative. CDR3 coding DNA: TGTGCCAGCAGTGTAGGGACAGGGTGGACCCTCCACTTT. Translated, it gives CASSVGTGWTLHF.